This section outlines one T cell receptor beta chain sequence together with its context. One entry per CDR3 protein results from TCRdb running MiXCR on the RT-PCR reads. This repertoire shows 800,000 to 1,000,000 distinct CDR3 sequences, roughly 18% found once; its top ten account for roughly 6%. This record belongs to a study of patients and donors after allogeneic stem cell transplantation. This CDR3 contains 12 residues. V trimming: 3 bases; J trimming: 3 bases; junction bases outside the gene matches: 2. Germline V gene data show CDR1 as GTSNPN and CDR2 as SVGIG (reference sequence). Sequenced material: blood, either unsorted or a sorted T cell fraction (not recorded which). The source is a human donor who was either an allogeneic HSCT recipient or a stem cell or donor lymphocyte infusion donor (not recorded which). It is not recorded whose cells these are; they may come from a transplant donor. The chain has TRBV30 and TRBJ2-7; 7 bases fit TRBD1. The DNA for the CDR3 is TGTGCCTGGAGCAGACAGGGCTACGAGCAGTACTTC. Its protein is CAWSRQGYEQYF.